This section outlines one T cell receptor beta chain sequence together with its context. Antigen: not known. One heparinised blood draw, averaging about 100 mL, came from each donor. Sorted populations all exceeded 98% purity. In germline, CDR1 is MNHNY, CDR2 SVGAGI (reference sequence). CDR3 size: 13 residues. Trimming stripped 4 bases from V and 8 bases from J, with 12 bases between. The entry originates in a study of beta chain features in type 1 diabetes. Study-wide results and caveats: Researchers reported that naive, central memory and Treg TCRB repertoires appeared more similar in patients than in healthy donors.

The entirety of the isolated RNA underwent reverse transcription, so expressed TCRB transcripts were sequenced. Method: immunoSEQ multiplex PCR; TCRdb's copy keeps in-frame clones and lacks some. The sample consists of about 360,000 clones, around 13% of them appearing once. The sample was naive CD4+ T cells from blood. The rearrangement joins TRBV6-6 to TRBJ1-5; possibly TRBD1 for D (6 bases). The clonotype originates from a man between 18 and 29 years old in good health. Here the CDR3 reads CASSFEGGKPQHF. DNA of the CDR3: TGTGCCAGCAGTTTTGAAGGGGGTAAGCCCCAGCATTTT.